The 17 T cell receptor beta chains presented below share a single source sample, sequenced in a study of cytomegalovirus exposure and HLA in healthy donors (dated by TCRdb to about 2017). The receptor library was made with the immunoSEQ multiplex PCR assay. For the multiplex PCR, a mixture combining 60 forward primers for TCR Vbeta segments and 13 reverse primers for TCR Jbeta segments was used. In its TCRdb copy, this immuneACCESS table keeps in-frame sequences only and misses some clones. Where compared with another copy, unresolved V genes explain less than half of these, and the others have no known cause. The sample records 90,000 to 150,000 clones, 65% to 85% of which are singletons. The ten largest clones capture over 0.2% of the sample. The sequenced material came from PBMCs. All receptors come from a man aged 50 to 59 in good health and CMV-seronegative.

Here the CDR3 reads CASSRLAGVGDTQYF. CDR3 DNA sequence: TGTGCCAGCAGCAGACTAGCGGGGGTGGGAGATACGCAGTATTTT. V gene TRBV14 combines with J gene TRBJ2-3, with 12 bases fitting TRBD2. The CDR3 length is 15 residues. V lost 5 bases, J lost 5 bases, and 5 bases stayed unmatched. Germline V gives CDR1 SGHDN, CDR2 FVKESK.

The rearrangement links TRBV6-4 to TRBJ2-3; D call uncertain. CDR3 length: 19 residues. Germline assignment: CDR1 MRHNA and CDR2 SNTAGT. Trimming shortened V by 0 bases and J by 4 bases, and 23 bases separated the two germline ends. CDR3 nucleotide sequence: TGTGCCAGCAGTGACTCCCCCGCGATTGAACCCCTCGAGTCAGATACGCAGTATTTT. Protein: CASSDSPAIEPLESDTQYF.

The genes are TRBV7-8 and TRBJ2-5, with TRBD2 identical over 7 bases. This CDR3 is built from 15 residues. Trimming cost V 1 base and J 5 bases; bases outside gene matches: 7. Looked up from germline, CDR1 is SGHVS and CDR2 is FQNEAQ. In DNA, the CDR3 is TGTGCCAGCAGCTTAGAACCCGGGAGGCGGGAGACCCAGTACTTC. It translates to CASSLEPGRRETQYF.

This clone occurred a few times. The gene calls are TRBV2 and TRBJ1-2; no definite D call. CDR3 length equals 10 residues. From germline, CDR1 is SNHLY and CDR2 FYNNEI. V lost 3 bases and J 7 bases, leaving 3 bases between the germline ends. CDR3 sequence: CASSESGYTF. DNA of the CDR3: TGTGCCAGCAGTGAGAGTGGCTACACCTTC. The whole variable domain, remainder taken from reference TRBV2 and TRBJ1-2, is EPEVTQTPSHQVTQMGQEVILRCVPISNHLYFYWYRQILGQKVEFLVSFYNNEISEKSEIFDDQFSVERPDGSNFTLKIRSTKLEDSAMYFCASSESGYTFGSGTRLTVV.

The chain couples TRBV6-6 to TRBJ1-3; weak D call: TRBD1 (5 bases). CDR1 is MNHNY and CDR2 is SVGAGI in the germline V gene (reference sequence). The CDR3 length is 14 residues. Trimming pared 6 bases from V and 2 bases from J, leaving 11 bases between. The CDR3 loop reads CASRQGATGNTIYF. The CDR3 DNA is TGTGCCAGCAGGCAGGGTGCAACTGGAAACACCATATATTTT.

The rearrangement links TRBV7-3 to TRBJ2-1; D possibly corresponds to TRBD2 (6 bases). V was pared by 5 bases and J by 0 bases, with 11 bases between. Germline CDR1 is SGHTA and CDR2 is FQGTGA. This CDR3 is 15 amino acids long. This CDR3 is CASSGGTGSYNEQFF. The DNA for the CDR3 is TGTGCCAGCAGCGGAGGGACGGGCTCCTACAATGAGCAGTTCTTC.

The rearrangement uses TRBV29-1 and TRBJ2-7; TRBD1 might be the D (6 bases). The V gene's germline CDR1 is SQVTM and CDR2 ANQGSEA. Trimming pared 7 bases from V and 9 bases from J, leaving 22 bases between. There are 13 residues in the CDR3. Here the CDR3 reads CSAATGPNSLQYF. In nucleotides, the CDR3 is TGCAGCGCCGCGACAGGACCAAACAGTTTGCAGTACTTC.

V and J are TRBV28 and TRBJ1-5, with D perhaps matching TRBD1 (5 bases). The CDR3 spans 15 residues. CDR1 and CDR2 from the germline V gene are MDHEN and SYDVKM. V was pared by 1 base and J by 4 bases, with 11 bases between. CDR3 bases: TGTGCCAGCAGTTTATCGGGGGGTAGAAATCAGCCCCAGCATTTT. Protein sequence: CASSLSGGRNQPQHF. Full variable domain (missing parts from reference TRBV28 and TRBJ1-5): DVKVTQSSRYLVKRTGEKVFLECVQDMDHENMFWYRQDPGLGLRLIYFSYDVKMKEKGDIPEGYSVSREKKERFSLILESASTNQTSMYLCASSLSGGRNQPQHFGDGTRLSIL.

V gene TRBV15 combines with J gene TRBJ2-7, with TRBD1 as a possible D gene (5 bases). CDR1 and CDR2 from the germline V gene are LNHNV and YYDKDF (reference sequence). The CDR3 covers 15 residues. V was shortened by 3 bases and J by 5 bases, with 17 bases between the two germline ends. The CDR3 spells CATSRGQGRRDEQYF. The CDR3 DNA follows: TGTGCCACCAGCAGGGGCCAGGGAAGGCGTGACGAGCAGTACTTC. Full variable domain (missing parts from reference TRBV15 and TRBJ2-7): DAMVIQNPRYQVTQFGKPVTLSCSQTLNHNVMYWYQQKSSQAPKLLFHYYDKDFNNEADTPDNFQSRRPNTSFCFLDIRSPGLGDTAMYLCATSRGQGRRDEQYFGPGTRLTVT.

This chain joins TRBV6-5 and TRBJ2-7, with 8 bases lining up with TRBD2. Trimming at V came to 6 bases and at J to 4 bases, leaving 11 bases not matched to a gene. The germline CDR1 and CDR2 sequences are MNHEY and SVGAGI. The CDR3 is 15 amino acids. The CDR3 loop reads CASSRGGMGSYEQYF. As DNA, the CDR3 is TGTGCCAGCAGCCGGGGGGGCATGGGATCTTACGAGCAGTACTTC.

The chain employs TRBV29-1 and TRBJ1-4; TRBD1 is a possible D gene (5 bases). The CDR3 extends over 13 amino acids. Germline V gives CDR1 SQVTM, CDR2 ANQGSEA. Deletions cut 6 bases from V and 5 bases from J, with 13 bases between. This CDR3 is CSVPGLSNEKLFF. The CDR3, as DNA: TGCAGCGTACCGGGACTGAGCAATGAAAAACTGTTTTTT.

With respect to this clone: In the same sample, other DNA sequences code for this CDR3. V usage is TRBV4-3 and J usage is TRBJ2-2; a possible D gene is TRBD2 (6 bases). The CDR3 sequence is 14 residues long. Germline V gene sequence: CDR1 LGHNA, CDR2 YSLEER. Trimming left V 1 base short and J 5 bases short, with 8 bases between. For the CDR3, the DNA is TGCGCCAGCAGCCAAGTAGGAGGGACCGGGGAGCTGTTTTTT. Its protein is CASSQVGGTGELFF.

This sequence joins TRBV4-3 and TRBJ2-5; a weak D match, TRBD1 (5 bases). Trimming took 0 bases from V and 3 from J, leaving 8 bases between them. Germline V gene sequence: CDR1 LGHNA, CDR2 YSLEER. There are 14 residues in the CDR3. The CDR3 loop is CASSQDIGEETQYF. For the CDR3, the DNA is TGCGCCAGCAGCCAAGATATAGGGGAAGAGACCCAGTACTTC.

The chain has TRBV19 and TRBJ1-5; a weak D match, TRBD1 (6 bases). The CDR3 consists of 15 residues. Germline CDR1 LNHDA, CDR2 SQIVND (reference sequence). Trimming removed 0 bases from V and 9 bases from J, with 15 bases in between. The DNA of the CDR3 is TGTGCCAGTAGTATAGAGGTCGGGGGGCGGGTGCCCCAGCATTTT. Its translation is CASSIEVGGRVPQHF.

This clone was picked up one time. The CDR3 nucleotides read TGTGCCTGGGAAAACAGGTGGTCCTCTGGAAACACCATATATTTT. This codes for CAWENRWSSGNTIYF. The chain recombines TRBV30 with TRBJ1-3; D is possibly TRBD1 (5 bases). The CDR3 has 15 amino acids. Trimming took 5 bases from V and 0 from J, leaving 14 bases between them. The germline CDR1 and CDR2 sequences are GTSNPN and SVGIG (reference sequence).

This sequence joins TRBV15 and TRBJ2-1, with a weak D call TRBD2 (5 bases). CDR1 is LNHNV and CDR2 is YYDKDF in the germline V gene (reference sequence). Trimming left V 0 bases short and J 3 bases short, with 9 bases between. The CDR3 has 15 amino acids. The CDR3 nucleotides read TGTGCCACCAGCAGAGACGGGAACCTCTACAATGAGCAGTTCTTC. This translates into CATSRDGNLYNEQFF.

The chain uses TRBV19 and TRBJ2-7; no definite D call. This CDR3 is 13 amino acids long. The ends were cut back, 5 bases at V and 7 bases at J, with 15 bases in the middle. Per germline, CDR1 LNHDA and CDR2 SQIVND (reference sequence). In DNA, the CDR3 is TGTGCCAGTAGTGCTTCCCGCGTCTCTGAGCAGTACTTC. Residues: CASSASRVSEQYF.